The text below deals with one T cell receptor (beta chain). Its antigen remains unidentified. No base qualities exist here, and no much larger clone lies one base off it. The data stem from a study of blood T cell repertoires in COVID-19 (dated by TCRdb to about 2020). At the level of the whole study: Samples from collaborators originated in the United States, Italy and Spain and spanned both the acute and convalescent phases of COVID-19. The material from the prospective study consisted of cDNA or gDNA derived from T cells, B-cell-depleted T cells, or PBMCs. Subjects who had been exposed to COVID-19, were actively infected with it, or had recovered from it provided the deeply sampled blood TCRbeta repertoires that made up the dataset. The repertoires were released in a freely available public database intended as a resource for research on the immune response to SARS-CoV-2. The samples were drawn from two sources: the first 160 participants of the ongoing ImmuneRACE study, and about 1,300 subjects contributed by 6 global collaborators. The sample metadata nearly always contained a de-identified subject ID, COVID-19 status, age in years and sex. HLA class I and class II types, where available, came from metadata supplied by the sample provider rather than from assay-based typing. Overall study results and their limits: The amount of clinical and demographic metadata varied by source and participant and was provided uncurated.

TCRbeta CDR3 regions were amplified from genomic DNA by means of the immunoSEQ Assay, a bias-controlled multiplex PCR. On the authors' methods: The number of nucleated cells in each sample was estimated by amplification of reference gene primers within the assay. Sequence reads were collapsed and filtered to measure the absolute abundance of every unique TCRbeta CDR3 rearrangement. For each sample, productive Simpson clonality was calculated as the square root of Simpson's diversity index across productive rearrangements. The table comes from immuneACCESS by way of TCRdb, which keeps in-frame sequences with V and J called. Part of the clones is missing from these tables; in studies checked, under half for an unresolved V gene and the rest for unknown reasons. V, J and clone size derive from that table, while D and trimming were established from the DNA sequence. Within this sample are some 51,000 clones, with more than 70% of them counted one time only. The ten most abundant clones make up approximately 9.6% of the sample.

Collaborating institutions collected whole blood in K2EDTA tubes following their own protocols. For TCRbeta analysis, collaborators shipped samples in one of three forms: frozen whole blood, isolated PBMCs, or DNA extracted from either of those sample types. Inclusive of the bounding cysteine and phenylalanine, the CDR3 is 19 residues long. The CDR3 DNA has 57 bases and is translated from base 1. Taken from the germline V gene (reference sequence), the CDR1 and CDR2 loops are MNHEY and SMNVEV. V is pruned by 0 bases and J by 0 bases, leaving 5 bases of the junction without a gene match. This TCR derives from a man aged 50-59 years with active COVID-19. The specimen was peripheral blood. The chain is encoded by TRBV27 joined to TRBJ2-1; 13 bases in the middle match TRBD2. The CDR3 corresponds to CASSLSRTSGSDSYNEQFF. The nucleotides are TGTGCCAGCAGTTTATCGCGGACTAGCGGGAGTGACTCCTACAATGAGCAGTTCTTC.